This TCR beta chain comes out of a study of T cell repertoires in cytomegalovirus infection. Overall study: Public TCR beta signature analysis indicated the presence of both CMV infection and matching HLA type.

Study conclusions and caveats: Clonotypes of TCR beta that were HLA-C-restricted and CMV-specific dominated the ex vivo response.

This clonotype was recorded many times. Its antigen is not identified. TCRdb reprocessed the reads via MiXCR and lists one record per CDR3 protein. The sample shows a few hundred thousand distinct CDR3 sequences, 15% to 20% of them seen only once. The clonotype comes from a human donor in good health (CMV status not recorded). Some clones in this sample may be carry-over from other donors' samples. Source material: PBMCs.

CDR3 bases: TGTGCCAGCAGCTTAGTGGTGCCAGATAGCTCCTATAATTCACCCCTCCACTTT. As protein: CASSLVVPDSSYNSPLHF. This chain uses TRBV7-8 with TRBJ1-6; D gene ambiguous. Trimming stripped 1 base from V and 0 bases from J, with 13 bases between. The CDR3 extends over 18 amino acids. Germline CDR1 SGHVS, CDR2 FQNEAQ. Complete variable domain (other parts from reference TRBV7-8 and TRBJ1-6): GAGVSQSPRYKVAKRGQDVALRCDPISGHVSLFWYQQALGQGPEFLTYFQNEAQLDKSGLPSDRFFAERPEGSVSTLKIQRTQQEDSAVYLCASSLVVPDSSYNSPLHFGNGTRLTVT.